The sequence of this T cell receptor (beta chain) was determined in a study of blood T cell repertoires in COVID-19. Whole-study context: Whether acute or convalescent, the COVID-19 samples came from the United States, Italy and Spain. Nucleic acid was either cDNA or gDNA, and it came from T cells, B-cell-depleted T cells, or PBMCs.

TCRdb keeps only in-frame clones here, not all; method: immunoSEQ multiplex PCR. The profile shows some 300,000 clones, approximately 86% of them singletons. V lost 6 bases to trimming and J lost 2 bases; unmatched junction nucleotides: 5. The CDR3 totals 14 residues. Germline lookup yields CDR1 SGHRS and CDR2 YFSETQ. Sequences were obtained from peripheral blood. This clonotype originated in a man aged 65 to 79 with acute or convalescent COVID-19. The gene calls are TRBV5-1 and TRBJ2-3; 8 bases are shared with TRBD2. The CDR3 sequence is CASNLAGSTDTQYF. CDR3 in DNA: TGCGCCAGCAACCTAGCGGGCTCCACAGATACGCAGTATTTT.